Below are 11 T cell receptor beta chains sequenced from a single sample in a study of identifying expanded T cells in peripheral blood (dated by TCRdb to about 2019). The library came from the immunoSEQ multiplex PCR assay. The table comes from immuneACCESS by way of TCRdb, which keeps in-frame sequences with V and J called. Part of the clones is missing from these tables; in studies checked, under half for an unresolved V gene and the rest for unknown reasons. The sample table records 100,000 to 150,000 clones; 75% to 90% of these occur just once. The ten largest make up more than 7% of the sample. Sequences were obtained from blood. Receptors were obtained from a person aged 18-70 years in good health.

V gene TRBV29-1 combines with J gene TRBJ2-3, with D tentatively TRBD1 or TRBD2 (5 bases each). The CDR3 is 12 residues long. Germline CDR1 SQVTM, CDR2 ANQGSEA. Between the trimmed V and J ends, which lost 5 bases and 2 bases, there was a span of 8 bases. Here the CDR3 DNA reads TGCAGCGTTACAGGACTCACAGATACGCAGTATTTT. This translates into CSVTGLTDTQYF.

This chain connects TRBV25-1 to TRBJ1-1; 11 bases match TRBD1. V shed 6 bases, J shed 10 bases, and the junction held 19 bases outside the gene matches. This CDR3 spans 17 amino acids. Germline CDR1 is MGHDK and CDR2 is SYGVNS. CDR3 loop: CASRPPDRGHFGAGAFF. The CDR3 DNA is TGTGCCAGCAGACCTCCGGACAGGGGGCATTTCGGGGCTGGAGCTTTCTTT. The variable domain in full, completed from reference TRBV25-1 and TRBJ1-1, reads EADIYQTPRYLVIGTGKKITLECSQTMGHDKMYWYQQDPGMELHLIHYSYGVNSTEKGDLSSESTVSRIRTEHFPLTLESARPSHTSQYLCASRPPDRGHFGAGAFFGQGTRLTVV.

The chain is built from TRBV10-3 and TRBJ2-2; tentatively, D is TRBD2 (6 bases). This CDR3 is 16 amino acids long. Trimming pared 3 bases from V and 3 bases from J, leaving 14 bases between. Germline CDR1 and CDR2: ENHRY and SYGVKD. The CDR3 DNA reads TGTGCCATCAGTGACCCGGTCCAGCGGGACACCGGGGAGCTGTTTTTT. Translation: CAISDPVQRDTGELFF.

The CDR3 spells CASSPTTGPPLHF. The CDR3 DNA sequence: TGTGCCAGTAGTCCTACAACAGGACCACCCCTCCACTTT. V usage is TRBV19 and J usage is TRBJ1-6; TRBD1 is a possible D gene (5 bases). The CDR3 runs 13 residues. Germline-derived CDR1 and CDR2 are LNHDA and SQIVND (reference sequence). The V gene lost 5 bases and the J gene lost 11 bases, with 13 bases spanning the gap.

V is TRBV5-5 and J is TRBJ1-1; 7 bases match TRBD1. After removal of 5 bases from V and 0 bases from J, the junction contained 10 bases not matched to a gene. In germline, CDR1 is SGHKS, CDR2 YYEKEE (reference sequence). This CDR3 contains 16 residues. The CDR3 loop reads CASRTGTARLNTEAFF. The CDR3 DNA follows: TGTGCCAGCAGAACCGGGACAGCCCGGTTGAACACTGAAGCTTTCTTT.

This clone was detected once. The CDR3 loop is CASSQGQGVAGNTEAFF. The CDR3 DNA sequence: TGTGCCAGCAGCCAAGGACAGGGTGTCGCTGGGAACACTGAAGCTTTCTTT. The V and J genes are TRBV4-2 and TRBJ1-1; 7 nucleotides match TRBD1. Germline assignment: CDR1 LGHNA and CDR2 YNFKEQ. V trimming: 1 base; J trimming: 1 base; junction bases outside the gene matches: 9. The CDR3 is 17 residues long.

CDR3: CSVEGAGGWNTGELFF. The CDR3 DNA follows: TGCAGCGTTGAAGGAGCGGGAGGGTGGAACACCGGGGAGCTGTTTTTT. This sequence joins TRBV29-1 and TRBJ2-2; 10 bases fit TRBD2. The V gene end was trimmed by 1 base and the J gene end by 1 base; junction bases not matched to a gene: 3. This CDR3 is built from 16 residues. The germline V gene encodes CDR1 SQVTM and CDR2 ANQGSEA.

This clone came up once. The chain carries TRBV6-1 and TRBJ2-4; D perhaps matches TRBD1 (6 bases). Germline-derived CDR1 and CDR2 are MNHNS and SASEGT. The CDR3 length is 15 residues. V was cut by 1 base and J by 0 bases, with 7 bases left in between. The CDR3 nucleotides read TGTGCCAGCAGTGAAGGGACAGTAGCCAAAAACATTCAGTACTTC. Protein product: CASSEGTVAKNIQYF.

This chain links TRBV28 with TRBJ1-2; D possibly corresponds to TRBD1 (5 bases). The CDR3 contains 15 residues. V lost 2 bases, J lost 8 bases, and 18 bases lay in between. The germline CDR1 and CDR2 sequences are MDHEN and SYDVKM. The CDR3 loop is CASSLMGGRIIGYTF. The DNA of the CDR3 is TGTGCCAGCAGTTTAATGGGGGGTAGAATTATAGGCTACACCTTC.

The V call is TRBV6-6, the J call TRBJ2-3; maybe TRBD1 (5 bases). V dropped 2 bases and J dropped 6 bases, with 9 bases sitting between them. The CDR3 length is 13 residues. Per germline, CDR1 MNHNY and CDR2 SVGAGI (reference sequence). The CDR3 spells CASSYQQVDTQYF. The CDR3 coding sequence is TGTGCCAGCAGTTACCAACAGGTCGATACGCAGTATTTT.

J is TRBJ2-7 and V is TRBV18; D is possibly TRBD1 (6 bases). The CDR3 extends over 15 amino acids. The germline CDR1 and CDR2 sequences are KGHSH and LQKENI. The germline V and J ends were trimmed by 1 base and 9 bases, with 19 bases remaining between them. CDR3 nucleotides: TGTGCCAGCTCACCACTAGGGTCAGGGGCTTGGCGGCAGTACTTC. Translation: CASSPLGSGAWRQYF.